Listed below are T cell receptor beta chains from one sample, sequenced in a study of blood T cell repertoires in COVID-19. Some clones are missing from TCRdb's copy, which holds only in-frame ones; the method was immunoSEQ multiplex PCR. The sample holds more than 90,000 clones; about 90% are singletons and the top ten take roughly a sixth. The specimen was peripheral blood. The receptors here all came from a man aged 45-65 years with acute or convalescent COVID-19. The CDR3 runs from the conserved cysteine through the conserved F or W. D genes are given only for firm matches. Clone size, where shown, is once, few, many, or a class for clones that have expanded.

size	J	D	V	CDR3	DNA
NA	TRBJ2-7	TRBD1	TRBV6-1	CASSEWGQGTLRQYF	TGTGCCAGCAGTGAGTGGGGACAGGGGACGCTAAGGCAGTACTTC
NA	TRBJ2-3	TRBD2	TRBV7-7	CASSPQAGGLYTQYF	TGTGCCAGCAGCCCTCAAGCGGGGGGGCTATATACGCAGTATTTT
NA	TRBJ2-7	TRBD1	TRBV3-1/TRBV3-2	CASRRTGLGGEQYF	TGTGCCAGCAGAAGGACAGGGCTTGGGGGGGAGCAGTACTTC
NA	TRBJ1-4	NA	TRBV7-2	CASSLVARNEKLFF	TGTGCCAGCAGCTTAGTGGCCAGGAATGAAAAACTGTTTTTT
NA	TRBJ1-1	NA	TRBV7-9	CASSFGRASEAFF	TGTGCCAGCAGCTTTGGCAGGGCTTCTGAAGCTTTCTTT
NA	TRBJ2-5	NA	TRBV6-5	CASSYSQGRETQYF	TGTGCCAGCAGTTACTCTCAGGGGCGAGAGACCCAGTACTTC
NA	TRBJ2-2	NA	TRBV3-1/TRBV3-2	CASQLREGADLDTGELFF	TGTGCCAGCCAATTACGGGAGGGGGCCGACCTCGACACCGGGGAGCTGTTTTTT
NA	TRBJ1-5	NA	TRBV6-1	CASSEAAGGGRWSNQPQHF	TGTGCCAGCAGTGAAGCGGCTGGGGGGGGCAGATGGAGCAATCAGCCCCAGCATTTT
NA	TRBJ2-7	TRBD1	TRBV2	CASSGEDRALSYEQYF	TGTGCCAGCAGTGGGGAGGACAGGGCGCTCTCCTACGAGCAGTACTTC
NA	TRBJ1-4	NA	TRBV30	CAWGAGGLGEKLFF	TGTGCCTGGGGGGCCGGGGGGCTAGGGGAAAAACTGTTTTTT
NA	TRBJ1-2	TRBD1	TRBV6-1	CASSELDRTFYGYTF	TGTGCCAGCAGTGAACTGGACAGGACATTTTATGGCTACACCTTC
once	TRBJ1-2	TRBD1	TRBV4-1	CASSQEMGQVNYGYTF	TGCGCCAGCAGCCAGGAAATGGGACAGGTGAACTATGGCTACACCTTC
NA	TRBJ1-6	TRBD1	TRBV7-2	CASRDRETFSSYNSPLHF	TGTGCCAGCAGAGACAGGGAAACTTTTAGCTCCTATAATTCACCCCTCCACTTT
NA	TRBJ2-1	TRBD1	TRBV7-3	CASSYWEGGEQFF	TGTGCCAGCAGCTATTGGGAAGGGGGCGAGCAGTTCTTC
few	TRBJ2-7	TRBD1	TRBV5-1	CASSILPPGQGFYEQYF	TGCGCCAGCAGCATACTTCCCCCGGGACAGGGGTTCTACGAGCAGTACTTC